This TCR beta chain originates from a study of blood T cell repertoires in COVID-19. Overall study: From the United States, Italy and Spain came samples of acute and convalescent COVID-19.

V lost 7 bases and J lost 2; bases outside the gene matches: 6. Germline CDR1 MNHEY, CDR2 SVGAGI. The CDR3 covers 14 residues. In the study's own analysis: Nucleated cell number was recorded as an estimate derived from reference gene primer amplification. Sequencing used immunoSEQ multiplex PCR; TCRdb keeps in-frame clones, though not all of them. That table gives V, J and clone size, and the DNA gave D and trimming. This sample has 250,000 to 400,000 clones; more than 70% occur once, and the top ten carry 1.6%. This sequence originates from a woman aged 30 to 39 with COVID-19, enrolled during active disease. V usage is TRBV6-5 and J usage is TRBJ1-1; 8 bases align to TRBD1. Specimen: peripheral blood. CDR3 protein: CASKIGQGNTEAFF. The CDR3, as DNA: TGTGCCAGCAAGATCGGACAGGGCAACACTGAAGCTTTCTTT.